This T cell receptor beta chain was obtained from a study of human T cells and chemical hapten exposure. Trimming removed 6 bases from V and 4 bases from J; junction bases left unmatched: 2. CDR3 length equals 11 residues. Germline V gene sequence: CDR1 DFQATT, CDR2 SNEGSKA (reference sequence). In this sample, this clonotype turned up a few times. Time point: pre-sensitization, week 0. Regarding treatment: therapeutic diphenylcyclopropenone sensitization with weekly scalp DPC. From whole blood left unfractionated, total RNA was extracted. TCRdb re-analysed the RACE reads in MiXCR, keeping a single row per CDR3 protein. In the table there are over 300,000 distinct CDR3 sequences, roughly 5% of which are singletons.

Sequenced material: whole blood, taken in connection with sensitization to the hapten diphenylcyclopropenone (DPC). The genes are TRBV20-1 and TRBJ1-1, with 7 bases identical to TRBD1. The receptor was derived from a woman aged 50 to 65 with alopecia areata. Some clones in this sample may be carry-over from other donors' samples. CDR3 sequence reads: CSAKGATEAFF. The CDR3, as DNA: TGCAGTGCAAAGGGGGCCACTGAAGCTTTCTTT.